Shown below are 2 T cell receptor beta chains from a single sample sequenced in a study of regulatory T cells in long-lasting Graves disease. As to time point: persistent/refractory GD, antithyroid drugs over 5 years with positive TRAb. Construction of the TCR library relied on RNA isolated from PBMCs. TCR beta libraries were built with iRepertoire HTBI primers and Arm-PCR of CDR3 regions. One entry per CDR3 protein results from TCRdb running MiXCR on the multiplex PCR reads. The table records a few hundred thousand distinct CDR3 sequences, about 25% of them present only once. This sample comprised peripheral blood mononuclear cells (PBMCs), obtained when the disease was refractory, from a patient treated with antithyroid drugs. The receptors were gathered from a female donor with Graves disease.

This clonotype came up many times. The V gene is TRBV15, the J gene TRBJ1-2; 9 nucleotides line up with TRBD1. The CDR3 is 13 amino acids. V lost 4 bases to trimming and J lost 8 bases; unmatched junction nucleotides: 5. Germline V gives CDR1 LNHNV, CDR2 YYDKDF (reference sequence). CDR3 protein: CATSTSGTGGYTF. The CDR3 coding sequence is TGTGCCACCAGCACATCCGGGACAGGGGGCTACACCTTC. Combining the CDR3 with reference TRBV15 and TRBJ1-2 gives the whole variable domain DAMVIQNPRYQVTQFGKPVTLSCSQTLNHNVMYWYQQKSSQAPKLLFHYYDKDFNNEADTPDNFQSRRPNTSFCFLDIRSPGLGDTAMYLCATSTSGTGGYTFGSGTRLTVV.

The chain recombines TRBV12-3 or TRBV12-4 with TRBJ1-5; D unclear. The V gene lost 2 bases and the J gene lost 7 bases, with 9 bases spanning the gap. The CDR3 sequence is 13 residues long. The CDR3 bases are TGTGCCAGCAGTTTATACCTAGGCCAGCCCCAGCATTTT. This translates into CASSLYLGQPQHF.